A single sample is the source of the 25 T cell receptor beta chains below, sequenced in a study of blood T cell repertoires in COVID-19. TCRdb's copy holds only in-frame clones and misses some; the assay was immunoSEQ multiplex PCR. The sample has about 75,000 clones, roughly 84% seen once. Sequences were obtained from peripheral blood. These receptors were collected from a woman aged 50 to 65 with acute or convalescent COVID-19.

This chain joins TRBV7-9 and TRBJ2-3; D is unresolved. Between the trimmed V and J ends, which lost 10 bases and 0 bases, there was a span of 11 bases. CDR3 length: 13 residues. The germline gives CDR1 SEHNR, CDR2 FQNEAQ (reference sequence). The CDR3 reads CAKASASTDTQYF. The CDR3 DNA reads as TGTGCCAAAGCGTCCGCAAGCACAGATACGCAGTATTTT.

The V and J genes are TRBV27 and TRBJ1-4; 8 bases fit TRBD1. Germline loops: CDR1 MNHEY, CDR2 SMNVEV (reference sequence). V was pared by 3 bases and J by 8 bases, with 8 bases of the junction left unmatched. The CDR3 runs 15 residues. The CDR3 DNA follows: TGTGCCAGCAGTTTCAGCGGACAGGGAGGGGAAAAACTGTTTTTT. Translation: CASSFSGQGGEKLFF.

This clone came up a few times. The gene calls are TRBV28 and TRBJ2-5; no definite D call. V lost 5 bases and J lost 5, with 3 bases in between. CDR3 size: 10 residues. The V gene's germline CDR1 is MDHEN and CDR2 SYDVKM. CDR3 DNA: TGTGCCAGCAGTGAGGAGACCCAGTACTTC. This encodes CASSEETQYF. The full variable domain, completed using reference TRBV28 and TRBJ2-5, is DVKVTQSSRYLVKRTGEKVFLECVQDMDHENMFWYRQDPGLGLRLIYFSYDVKMKEKGDIPEGYSVSREKKERFSLILESASTNQTSMYLCASSEETQYFGPGTRLLVL.

This chain connects TRBV7-3 to TRBJ2-3, with D maybe TRBD1 (6 bases). CDR3 size: 15 residues. The germline CDR1 and CDR2 sequences are SGHTA and FQGTGA. V lost 1 base and J lost 2, with 10 bases in between. The CDR3 nucleotides read TGTGCCAGCAGCTTAATGGGGGCTAACACAGATACGCAGTATTTT. Its protein is CASSLMGANTDTQYF.

The rearrangement uses TRBV28 and TRBJ2-7, with a possible D match to TRBD2 (7 bases). Trimming shortened V by 9 bases and J by 3 bases, and 21 bases separated the two germline ends. The CDR3 totals 15 residues. CDR1 MDHEN and CDR2 SYDVKM come from the germline V gene. CDR3 nucleotides: TGTGCCAGGATCTCCCATCAGGGAGGGGGCTACGAGCAGTACTTC. Translated, it gives CARISHQGGGYEQYF.

The J gene is TRBJ2-7, the V gene TRBV7-8, with TRBD1 as a possible D gene (6 bases). Germline CDR1 reads SGHVS; CDR2 reads FQNEAQ. This CDR3 has 14 residues. The ends were cut back, 5 bases at V and 6 bases at J, with 17 bases in the middle. CDR3 residues: CASSTGTPLSEQYF. CDR3 DNA sequence: TGTGCCAGCAGCACCGGGACACCCCTTAGCGAGCAGTACTTC.

The chain employs TRBV28 and TRBJ1-5; 8 bases are a match to TRBD1. The CDR3 is made up of 17 amino acids. Trimming cost V 6 bases and J 0 bases; bases outside gene matches: 10. The germline CDR1 and CDR2 sequences are MDHEN and SYDVKM. CDR3 sequence reads: CASRDRDRHYSNQPQHF. The CDR3 coding sequence is TGTGCCAGCAGAGACCGGGACAGGCACTATAGCAATCAGCCCCAGCATTTT.

The rearrangement links TRBV7-2 to TRBJ2-4; no clear D. The CDR3 runs to 13 residues. Germline V gene data show CDR1 as SGHTA and CDR2 as FQGNSA. V was clipped by 1 base and J by 9 bases, with 10 bases between them. DNA for the CDR3: TGTGCCAGCAGCTTAGGGCCTGGCCCCATTCAGTACTTC. Translating gives CASSLGPGPIQYF.

This sequence joins TRBV29-1 and TRBJ2-2; 7 positions agree with TRBD1. CDR1 is SQVTM and CDR2 is ANQGSEA in the germline V gene. The V segment lost 3 bases and the J segment 2 bases; nucleotides outside the gene matches: 3. This CDR3 has 14 residues. Written as DNA, the CDR3 is TGCAGCGTTGACGGGACAGCAAACACCGGGGAGCTGTTTTTT. It yields the protein CSVDGTANTGELFF.

The chain combines TRBV7-3 with TRBJ2-1; 9 nucleotides match TRBD2. CDR1 SGHTA and CDR2 FQGTGA come from the germline V gene. Trimming took 1 base from V and 5 from J; bases not matched to a gene: 15. The CDR3 is 19 residues long. For the CDR3, the DNA is TGTGCCAGCAGCTTAAAACCCTTTGTTGCTAGCGGGAACGACAATGAGCAGTTCTTC. It is translated as CASSLKPFVASGNDNEQFF.

This clone was seen a few times. The rearrangement uses TRBV7-8 and TRBJ1-4; 8 bases map to TRBD1. The CDR3 runs 15 residues. The germline V gene encodes CDR1 SGHVS and CDR2 FQNEAQ. Trimming at V came to 5 bases and at J to 0 bases, leaving 2 bases not matched to a gene. This CDR3 is CASSQGQATNEKLFF. In DNA form, the CDR3 reads TGTGCCAGCAGCCAGGGACAGGCAACTAATGAAAAACTGTTTTTT. Full variable domain (missing parts from reference TRBV7-8 and TRBJ1-4): GAGVSQSPRYKVAKRGQDVALRCDPISGHVSLFWYQQALGQGPEFLTYFQNEAQLDKSGLPSDRFFAERPEGSVSTLKIQRTQQEDSAVYLCASSQGQATNEKLFFGSGTQLSVL.

The CDR3 DNA reads as TGTGCCAGCTCACCACGGACTAGCGGTAACACCGGGGAGCTGTTTTTT. Translated: CASSPRTSGNTGELFF. V is TRBV18 and J is TRBJ2-2; 10 nucleotides line up with TRBD2. V lost 1 base and J lost 2; bases outside the gene matches: 1. The CDR3 spans 16 residues. Germline CDR1 KGHSH, CDR2 LQKENI.

The chain couples TRBV4-1 to TRBJ1-6, with 7 bases fitting TRBD1. CDR1 and CDR2 from the germline V gene are MGHRA and YSYEKL. The CDR3 runs 16 residues. The J segment lost 14 bases and the V segment lost 4 bases, leaving 17 bases of the junction unmatched. The CDR3 reads CASSLMRTGQHVTLHF. The CDR3 DNA follows: TGCGCCAGCAGCCTCATGCGGACAGGCCAGCATGTTACCCTCCACTTT.

The V call is TRBV5-1, the J call TRBJ2-7, with 7 bases that match TRBD2. Germline-derived CDR1 and CDR2 are SGHRS and YFSETQ. The CDR3 loop spans 12 amino acids. Losses at the gene ends were 2 bases for V and 6 bases for J; bases not matched to a gene: 2. Written as DNA, the CDR3 is TGCGCCAGCAGCTTTTGGGAGGGCGAGCAGTACTTC. Amino acid sequence: CASSFWEGEQYF.

The chain couples TRBV13 to TRBJ2-1; the match to TRBD1 covers 12 bases. Unmatched junction bases numbered 20, after V lost 5 bases and J lost 9 bases. The length of the CDR3 is 19 residues. In germline, CDR1 is PRHDT, CDR2 FYEKMQ (reference sequence). CDR3 sequence reads: CASSRVQPGTGGGMGEQFF. Here the CDR3 DNA reads TGTGCCAGCAGCCGAGTACAACCCGGGACAGGGGGCGGGATGGGTGAGCAGTTCTTC.

This clone was found a few times. The gene calls are TRBV5-1 and TRBJ1-1, with TRBD1 matching 7 bases. The trim removed 6 bases at V and 2 bases at J, leaving 10 bases unmatched. The germline gives CDR1 SGHRS, CDR2 YFSETQ. The CDR3 has 15 amino acids. This CDR3 is CASTLPGTDNTEAFF. The CDR3 DNA reads TGCGCCAGCACCCTTCCCGGGACAGACAACACTGAAGCTTTCTTT.

In its sample, this clone ranks as medium-sized. The CDR3 DNA reads as TGCGCCAGCAGTGACCTAGCCGGGGGGCAAGGACCCTATGGCTACACCTTC. Translated, it gives CASSDLAGGQGPYGYTF. V gene TRBV10-2 combines with J gene TRBJ1-2; D possibly corresponds to TRBD1 (6 bases). The germline gives CDR1 WSHSY, CDR2 SAAADI. Trimming removed 3 bases at V and 4 bases at J, with 21 bases between. The CDR3 is made up of 17 amino acids.

The chain employs TRBV3-1 (or the pseudogene TRBV3-2) and TRBJ2-1, with D possibly matching TRBD2 (5 bases). CDR1 and CDR2 from the germline V gene are LGHDT and YNNKEL (reference sequence). This CDR3 is built from 12 residues. V dropped 2 bases and J dropped 7 bases, with 6 bases sitting between them. CDR3 region: CASSQSGNEQFF. CDR3 DNA: TGTGCCAGCAGCCAAAGCGGTAATGAGCAGTTCTTC.

This chain connects TRBV7-2 to TRBJ1-3, with 7 positions matching TRBD1. J lost 0 bases, V lost 3 bases, and 8 bases had no gene match. Per germline, CDR1 SGHTA and CDR2 FQGNSA. This CDR3 contains 17 residues. The CDR3 bases are TGTGCCAGCAGCTTCCTGACAGGGAAATACTCTGGAAACACCATATATTTT. Translation gives CASSFLTGKYSGNTIYF. The full variable domain, in which reference TRBV7-2 and TRBJ1-3 provide the parts outside the CDR3, is GAGVSQSPSNKVTEKGKDVELRCDPISGHTALYWYRQSLGQGLEFLIYFQGNSAPDKSGLPSDRFSAERTGGSVSTLTIQRTQQEDSAVYLCASSFLTGKYSGNTIYFGEGSWLTVV.

The V call is TRBV7-6, the J call TRBJ2-1; TRBD2 matches 8 bases. CDR1 SGHVS and CDR2 FNYEAQ come from the germline V gene. V lost 3 bases and J lost 2; bases outside the gene matches: 0. This CDR3 has 14 amino acids. CDR3 region: CASSFSGTYNEQFF. The CDR3 nucleotides read TGTGCCAGCAGCTTTAGCGGGACCTACAATGAGCAGTTCTTC.

This clone was detected once. The gene calls are TRBV15 and TRBJ2-5, with D maybe TRBD1 (5 bases). Germline V lookup: CDR1 LNHNV, CDR2 YYDKDF (reference sequence). V was cut by 1 base and J by 1 base, with 10 bases left in between. The CDR3 covers 15 residues. Here the CDR3 reads CATSRGVTVQETQYF. In DNA, the CDR3 is TGTGCCACCAGCAGAGGGGTGACAGTCCAAGAGACCCAGTACTTC.

V is TRBV28 and J is TRBJ1-6, with D perhaps TRBD1 (6 bases). V dropped 1 base and J dropped 9 bases, with 16 bases sitting between them. Germline CDR1 reads MDHEN; CDR2 reads SYDVKM. This CDR3 region has 16 residues. CDR3: CASSLFQGTGFSPLHF. CDR3 coding DNA: TGTGCCAGCAGTTTATTTCAGGGGACGGGATTTTCACCCCTCCACTTT.

The V gene is TRBV6-5, the J gene TRBJ2-3, with D possibly TRBD1 on 5 matching bases. Trimming removed 6 bases at V and 4 bases at J, with 14 bases between. The V gene's germline CDR1 is MNHEY and CDR2 SVGAGI. This CDR3 comprises 14 residues. The DNA for the CDR3 is TGTGCCAGCAGCCCGTCGTGGGGCGCAGATACGCAGTATTTT. Translated, it gives CASSPSWGADTQYF.

CDR3: CASSDRTEAFF. DNA for the CDR3: TGTGCCAGCAGTGACCGGACTGAAGCTTTCTTT. The chain links TRBV2 to TRBJ1-1; D remains unclear. The V end was cut by 3 bases, the J end by 5 bases, with 4 bases between. CDR1 is SNHLY and CDR2 is FYNNEI in the germline V gene. This CDR3 contains 11 residues.

This clone was observed a few times. CDR3 protein: CASSLTQGRETQYF. The CDR3 bases are TGTGCCAGCAGCTTAACCCAGGGCAGGGAGACCCAGTACTTC. V and J are TRBV7-8 and TRBJ2-5, with D perhaps TRBD1 (5 bases). In germline, CDR1 is SGHVS, CDR2 FQNEAQ. V gave up 2 bases and J gave up 5 bases, with 12 bases separating them. The CDR3 consists of 14 residues. Using reference TRBV7-8 and TRBJ2-5 for the parts outside the CDR3, the full variable domain is GAGVSQSPRYKVAKRGQDVALRCDPISGHVSLFWYQQALGQGPEFLTYFQNEAQLDKSGLPSDRFFAERPEGSVSTLKIQRTQQEDSAVYLCASSLTQGRETQYFGPGTRLLVL.